This is a list of T cell receptor beta chains from one sample in a study of blood T cells in healthy people across ages. In TCRdb, the 5' RACE reads were re-called with MiXCR into one record per CDR3 protein. The data hold 890,000 or so distinct CDR3 sequences, with under 80% observed a single time. Sample: blood. Receptors were obtained from a man younger than 45 in good health. CDR3s include the opening cysteine and the closing phenylalanine or tryptophan. The order of the fields is clone size, V gene, J gene, CDR3 length, D gene, CDR3 DNA, CDR3 protein. D genes are given only for firm matches. Size values are once, few and many counts, or a class for expanded clones, and some rows have none.

clone size: few; V gene: TRBV2; J gene: TRBJ2-1; CDR3 length: 18; D gene: TRBD2; CDR3 DNA: TGTGCCAGCAGTGGGCTAGCGGGGCGAACAAGCTCCTACAATGAGCAGTTCTTC; CDR3 protein: CASSGLAGRTSSYNEQFF
clone size: NA; V gene: TRBV4-2; J gene: TRBJ2-3; CDR3 length: 17; D gene: TRBD2; CDR3 DNA: TGTGCCGGCAGCCAGGGGGGGACTAGCGGATACACAGATACGCAGTATTTT; CDR3 protein: CAGSQGGTSGYTDTQYF
clone size: NA; V gene: TRBV7-3; J gene: TRBJ2-5; CDR3 length: 13; D gene: NA; CDR3 DNA: TGTGCCAGCAGTTACCAGGGGGGGGAGACCCAGTACTTC; CDR3 protein: CASSYQGGETQYF
clone size: NA; V gene: TRBV28; J gene: TRBJ1-2; CDR3 length: 16; D gene: NA; CDR3 DNA: TGTGCCAGCAGTCATCTCACAGGGACCTCAAACTATGGCTACACCTTC; CDR3 protein: CASSHLTGTSNYGYTF
clone size: NA; V gene: TRBV28; J gene: TRBJ2-4; CDR3 length: 16; D gene: NA; CDR3 DNA: TGTGCCAGCAGTTCCGGGACATCTTACTCCAAAAACATTCAGTACTTC; CDR3 protein: CASSSGTSYSKNIQYF
clone size: NA; V gene: TRBV5-1; J gene: TRBJ2-3; CDR3 length: 15; D gene: TRBD2; CDR3 DNA: TGCGCCAGCAGCCGCGTTAGCGGGGCAACAGATACGCAGTATTTT; CDR3 protein: CASSRVSGATDTQYF
clone size: NA; V gene: TRBV7-2; J gene: TRBJ2-1; CDR3 length: 15; D gene: TRBD1; CDR3 DNA: TGTGCCAGCAGCCCCCGGACAGGGGGCATGGGTGAGCAGTTCTTC; CDR3 protein: CASSPRTGGMGEQFF
clone size: NA; V gene: TRBV4-1; J gene: TRBJ2-1; CDR3 length: 16; D gene: TRBD2; CDR3 DNA: TGCGCCAGCAGCCAAGGGCGACTAGCCGTCTACAATGAGCAGTTCTTC; CDR3 protein: CASSQGRLAVYNEQFF
clone size: few; V gene: TRBV27; J gene: TRBJ2-1; CDR3 length: 14; D gene: NA; CDR3 DNA: TGTGCCAGCAGTCCCCGGACAGTGGGGAATGAGCAGTTCTTC; CDR3 protein: CASSPRTVGNEQFF
clone size: NA; V gene: TRBV5-8; J gene: TRBJ2-7; CDR3 length: 14; D gene: TRBD2; CDR3 DNA: TGTGCCAGCGCCTGGCGGGGGGTCCCCTACGAGCAGTACTTC; CDR3 protein: CASAWRGVPYEQYF
clone size: NA; V gene: TRBV12-3/TRBV12-4; J gene: TRBJ1-1; CDR3 length: 14; D gene: NA; CDR3 DNA: TGTGCCAGTCGAGAGGGGCGGGTGAACACTGAAGCTTTCTTT; CDR3 protein: CASREGRVNTEAFF
clone size: NA; V gene: TRBV9; J gene: TRBJ1-1; CDR3 length: 14; D gene: NA; CDR3 DNA: TGTGCCAGCAGCGTAGCGGGCAGGAACACTGAAGCTTTCTTT; CDR3 protein: CASSVAGRNTEAFF
clone size: NA; V gene: TRBV12-3/TRBV12-4; J gene: TRBJ2-7; CDR3 length: 14; D gene: TRBD2; CDR3 DNA: TGTGCCAGCAGCTCGCCCTTAGCGGGCTACGAGCAGTACTTC; CDR3 protein: CASSSPLAGYEQYF
clone size: NA; V gene: TRBV4-3; J gene: TRBJ2-5; CDR3 length: 14; D gene: NA; CDR3 DNA: TGCGCCAGCAGCCAAGGCCCCAGATCTGGGACCCAGTACTTC; CDR3 protein: CASSQGPRSGTQYF
clone size: NA; V gene: TRBV12-3/TRBV12-4; J gene: TRBJ1-2; CDR3 length: 16; D gene: TRBD1; CDR3 DNA: TGTGCCAGCAGTCCGCACTCCGGGACAGGCAACTATGGCTACACCTTC; CDR3 protein: CASSPHSGTGNYGYTF
clone size: NA; V gene: TRBV5-1; J gene: TRBJ2-3; CDR3 length: 16; D gene: TRBD2; CDR3 DNA: TGCGCCAGCAGCGCTGGGGTGGGACTAGCAGGCGATACGCAGTATTTT; CDR3 protein: CASSAGVGLAGDTQYF
clone size: once; V gene: TRBV5-1; J gene: TRBJ2-7; CDR3 length: 12; D gene: NA; CDR3 DNA: TGCGCCAGCAGCTTGAAATCCGACGAGCGGTACTTC; CDR3 protein: CASSLKSDERYF
clone size: NA; V gene: TRBV2; J gene: TRBJ2-1; CDR3 length: 15; D gene: TRBD1; CDR3 DNA: TGTGCCAGCAATGTATTCGGGGACAGGGTCGATGAGCAGTTCTTC; CDR3 protein: CASNVFGDRVDEQFF
clone size: NA; V gene: TRBV20-1; J gene: TRBJ2-5; CDR3 length: 11; D gene: NA; CDR3 DNA: TGCAGTGCAGAGGTTTTAGAGACCCAGTACTTC; CDR3 protein: CSAEVLETQYF
clone size: few; V gene: TRBV12-3/TRBV12-4; J gene: TRBJ1-2; CDR3 length: 13; D gene: NA; CDR3 DNA: TGTGCCAGCAGTTCCACATACAGGGATGGCTACACCTTC; CDR3 protein: CASSSTYRDGYTF
clone size: once; V gene: TRBV12-3/TRBV12-4; J gene: TRBJ2-7; CDR3 length: 19; D gene: TRBD2; CDR3 DNA: TGTGCCAGCAGTGAACGGGGGACTAAAGGGAAGGTTTGGTCCTACGAGCAGTACTTC; CDR3 protein: CASSERGTKGKVWSYEQYF
clone size: NA; V gene: TRBV9; J gene: TRBJ2-1; CDR3 length: 15; D gene: TRBD1; CDR3 DNA: TGTGCCAGCAGCGGCGGGACAGGGTCGTTTATTGAGCAGTTCTTC; CDR3 protein: CASSGGTGSFIEQFF
clone size: NA; V gene: TRBV12-3/TRBV12-4; J gene: TRBJ2-1; CDR3 length: 15; D gene: TRBD2; CDR3 DNA: TGTGCCAGCAGTGAGAATAGCGGGGGGGACAATGAGCAGTTCTTC; CDR3 protein: CASSENSGGDNEQFF
clone size: NA; V gene: TRBV9; J gene: TRBJ2-1; CDR3 length: 15; D gene: NA; CDR3 DNA: TGTGCCAGCAGCGTAGGCGGCGGGCCCGGAAATGAGCAGTTCTTC; CDR3 protein: CASSVGGGPGNEQFF
clone size: NA; V gene: TRBV30; J gene: TRBJ1-2; CDR3 length: 16; D gene: NA; CDR3 DNA: TGTGCCTGGAGTACGTTGGGCGGGGGCCTAGGCTATGGCTACACCTTC; CDR3 protein: CAWSTLGGGLGYGYTF
clone size: NA; V gene: TRBV7-6; J gene: TRBJ1-1; CDR3 length: 12; D gene: NA; CDR3 DNA: TGTGCCAGCAGAAAAATGAACACTGAAGCTTTCTTT; CDR3 protein: CASRKMNTEAFF
clone size: NA; V gene: TRBV29-1; J gene: TRBJ1-2; CDR3 length: 9; D gene: NA; CDR3 DNA: TGCAGCGTTGAATCAGGCTACACCTTC; CDR3 protein: CSVESGYTF